The rows below give T cell receptor beta chains drawn from one sample of a study of shared clonotypes between healthy human individuals. Sequencing was performed with immunoSEQ multiplex PCR; in TCRdb, only in-frame clones are kept and a portion is missing. The sample shows about 2.3 million clones, less than 95% of them seen only once. The specimen was naive CD4+ T cells from PBMCs. The receptor set was obtained from a man aged 18 to 29 in good health. Some clones in this sample may be carry-over from other donors' samples. Both conserved end residues are part of each CDR3. The D gene is left open where the match is weak. Rows give clone size only sometimes, using once, few, many, or a class for an expanded clone.

TRBD1	TRBV7-8	.	16	TRBJ2-1	CASSLARLGQHNEQFF	TGTGCCAGCAGCTTAGCGCGGTTGGGACAGCACAATGAGCAGTTCTTC
.	TRBV11-2	.	13	TRBJ2-1	CASSRQLYNEQFF	TGTGCCAGCAGCCGACAGCTTTACAATGAGCAGTTCTTC
TRBD1	TRBV5-1	.	15	TRBJ2-7	CASSLVGTESYEQYF	TGCGCCAGCAGCTTGGTCGGGACAGAGTCCTACGAGCAGTACTTC
.	TRBV5-1	.	16	TRBJ1-4	CASSLKGAEVLEKLFF	TGCGCCAGCAGCCTGAAGGGAGCAGAGGTTCTTGAAAAACTGTTTTTT
.	TRBV30	.	11	TRBJ2-5	CAWSLRGVQYF	TGTGCCTGGAGCCTAAGGGGCGTGCAGTACTTC
TRBD1	TRBV19	.	13	TRBJ2-7	CASSRGTVRSQYF	TGTGCCAGTAGTAGAGGGACAGTGCGGTCGCAGTACTTC
TRBD2	TRBV4-2	.	17	TRBJ2-7	CASSQDLVAGGGGKQYF	TGTGCCAGCAGCCAAGATTTAGTAGCGGGAGGCGGTGGCAAGCAGTACTTC
.	TRBV6-1	.	12	TRBJ2-7	CASKDRAYEQYF	TGTGCCAGCAAGGATCGTGCCTACGAGCAGTACTTC
.	TRBV27	.	14	TRBJ1-1	CASSLWMGGTEAFF	TGTGCCAGCAGTTTATGGATGGGTGGAACTGAAGCTTTCTTT
.	TRBV5-6	.	14	TRBJ2-7	CASSLGQDTYEQYF	TGTGCCAGCAGCTTGGGACAGGACACCTACGAGCAGTACTTC
TRBD2	TRBV28	.	14	TRBJ2-1	CASVAGGGDNEQFF	TGTGCCAGCGTAGCGGGAGGAGGTGACAATGAGCAGTTCTTC
TRBD2	TRBV7-3	.	17	TRBJ2-3	CASSQTPGGSGPDTQYF	TGTGCCAGCAGCCAAACACCGGGGGGTAGCGGGCCAGATACGCAGTATTTT
.	TRBV6-5	.	12	TRBJ2-3	CASRDTGHAQYF	TGTGCCAGCAGAGATACAGGGCACGCGCAGTATTTT
.	TRBV5-1	.	15	TRBJ2-1	CASSLGGATYNEQFF	TGCGCCAGCAGCTTGGGCGGGGCCACCTACAATGAGCAGTTCTTC
.	TRBV21-1	.	15	TRBJ1-1	CASSKGRTPNTEAFF	TGTGCCAGCAGCAAAGGAAGGACACCGAACACTGAAGCTTTCTTT
.	TRBV6-6	.	14	TRBJ1-3	CASSYFPSGNTIYF	TGTGCCAGCAGTTATTTTCCCTCTGGAAACACCATATATTTT
.	TRBV18	.	14	TRBJ1-5	CASSPGQINQPQHF	TGTGCCAGCTCACCCGGACAGATCAATCAGCCCCAGCATTTT
TRBD1	TRBV9	.	16	TRBJ1-3	CASSAAGTDSGNTIYF	TGTGCCAGTTCTGCCGCCGGGACAGACTCTGGAAACACCATATATTTT
.	TRBV6-1	.	13	TRBJ2-3	CASSATGLDTQYF	TGTGCCAGCAGTGCAACAGGGTTGGATACGCAGTATTTT
.	TRBV11-2	.	12	TRBJ1-1	CASSPDTLEAFF	TGTGCCAGCAGCCCGGACACCTTAGAAGCTTTCTTT
.	TRBV6-6	.	14	TRBJ1-5	CASSYGSANQPQHF	TGTGCCAGCAGTTACGGGAGTGCGAATCAGCCCCAGCATTTT
.	TRBV28	.	13	TRBJ2-7	CASSLVGVYEQYF	TGTGCCAGCAGTTTAGTCGGGGTCTACGAGCAGTACTTC
.	TRBV5-1	.	14	TRBJ2-7	CASSPPDGGYEQYF	TGCGCCAGCAGCCCCCCGGACGGAGGCTACGAGCAGTACTTC
.	TRBV28	few	14	TRBJ1-1	CASSLGGMNTEAFF	TGTGCCAGCAGTTTGGGAGGGATGAACACTGAAGCTTTCTTT
.	TRBV5-6	.	15	TRBJ2-3	CASSFPRERTDTQYF	TGTGCCAGCAGCTTCCCTCGGGAGAGGACAGATACGCAGTATTTT
.	TRBV5-5	.	14	TRBJ2-3	CASSGSGSTDTQYF	TGTGCCAGTTCAGGGAGCGGGAGCACAGATACGCAGTATTTT
.	TRBV6-6	.	13	TRBJ1-6	CASSQTNNSPLHF	TGTGCCAGCAGTCAGACGAATAATTCACCCCTCCACTTT
.	TRBV5-4	.	13	TRBJ2-3	CASSPGGAGTQYF	TGTGCCAGCAGCCCCGGTGGAGCGGGTACGCAGTATTTT
.	TRBV11-3	.	12	TRBJ2-7	CASSGRDYEQYF	TGTGCCAGCAGCGGCCGGGACTACGAGCAGTACTTC
.	TRBV4-1	.	14	TRBJ2-5	CASSQDGLQETQYF	TGCGCCAGCAGCCAAGACGGTCTCCAAGAGACCCAGTACTTC
TRBD1	TRBV28	.	17	TRBJ2-6	CASSPGTGYSGANVLTF	TGTGCCAGCAGCCCCGGGACAGGTTACTCTGGGGCCAACGTCCTGACTTTC
TRBD1	TRBV6-5	.	15	TRBJ1-2	CASSKLTGGTYGYTF	TGTGCCAGCAGCAAGTTGACAGGGGGTACCTATGGCTACACCTTC
.	TRBV5-1	.	14	TRBJ2-5	CASNGGNRGQTQYF	TGCGCCTCCAACGGGGGGAACAGGGGACAGACCCAGTACTTC
.	TRBV28	.	15	TRBJ2-7	CASSPGTLSSYEQYF	TGTGCCAGCAGTCCCGGGACTCTAAGCTCCTACGAGCAGTACTTC
.	TRBV11-2	.	14	TRBJ2-7	CASSPQRSSYEQYF	TGTGCCAGCAGCCCACAGCGGAGCTCCTACGAGCAGTACTTC
.	TRBV7-2	.	14	TRBJ2-5	CASSLTSPQETQYF	TGTGCCAGCAGCCTGACTAGTCCCCAAGAGACCCAGTACTTC
.	TRBV5-1	.	13	TRBJ2-7	CASSLQGGYEQYF	TGCGCCAGCAGCTTACAGGGAGGGTACGAGCAGTACTTC
.	TRBV10-3	.	12	TRBJ2-3	CAISETEDTQYF	TGTGCCATCAGTGAGACAGAAGATACGCAGTATTTT
TRBD1	TRBV28	.	15	TRBJ2-7	CASSSPGQEAYEQYF	TGTGCCAGCAGTTCCCCCGGACAGGAGGCCTACGAGCAGTACTTC
.	TRBV11-2	once	14	TRBJ2-7	CASSLSAFSYEQYF	TGTGCCAGCAGCTTATCGGCATTCTCCTACGAGCAGTACTTC
.	TRBV4-1	.	15	TRBJ2-7	CASSQGTGSSYEQYF	TGCGCCAGCAGCCAAGGGACGGGAAGCTCCTACGAGCAGTACTTC
.	TRBV7-2	.	14	TRBJ1-5	CASSFSGVSQPQHF	TGTGCCAGCAGCTTTAGTGGCGTTAGTCAGCCCCAGCATTTT
TRBD2	TRBV15	once	18	TRBJ2-1	CATSRDGSGGRAMYEQFF	TGTGCCACCAGCAGAGATGGATCGGGCGGGAGGGCGATGTACGAGCAGTTCTTC
.	TRBV6-1	.	15	TRBJ2-3	CASIPGARRGDTQYF	TGTGCCAGCATCCCAGGAGCAAGACGAGGGGATACGCAGTATTTT
TRBD1	TRBV19	.	17	TRBJ1-5	CASRSGTGGAGNQPQHF	TGTGCCAGTAGGTCCGGGACAGGGGGCGCGGGCAATCAGCCCCAGCATTTT
.	TRBV6-5	.	15	TRBJ2-5	CASSPRVRGQETQYF	TGTGCCAGCAGTCCTCGAGTCCGGGGGCAAGAGACCCAGTACTTC
.	TRBV28	.	13	TRBJ1-2	CASSPRGSYGYTF	TGTGCCAGCAGTCCCAGGGGTTCGTATGGCTACACCTTC
.	TRBV7-2	.	17	TRBJ2-7	CASSRQVVDRAPYEQYF	TGTGCCAGCAGCCGCCAAGTGGTGGACCGGGCCCCCTACGAGCAGTACTTC
TRBD2	TRBV6-1	.	15	TRBJ2-1	CASSEGASGNSEQFF	TGTGCCAGCAGTGAAGGGGCTAGCGGGAACAGTGAGCAGTTCTTC
.	TRBV27	.	13	TRBJ2-7	CASWRANSYEQYF	TGTGCCAGCTGGAGGGCTAACTCCTACGAGCAGTACTTC
TRBD1	TRBV5-1	.	15	TRBJ2-1	CASSYDRGSYNEQFF	TGCGCCAGCAGCTATGACAGGGGGTCCTACAATGAGCAGTTCTTC
.	TRBV5-1	.	13	TRBJ1-1	CASGQGLNTEAFF	TGCGCCAGCGGCCAGGGGTTGAACACTGAAGCTTTCTTT
.	TRBV7-9	.	13	TRBJ1-4	CASSLVESEKLFF	TGTGCCAGCAGCTTAGTTGAGAGTGAAAAACTGTTTTTT
TRBD1	TRBV27	.	13	TRBJ1-5	CASSTQGYQPQHF	TGTGCCAGCAGTACACAGGGGTATCAGCCCCAGCATTTT
TRBD1	TRBV6-6	.	14	TRBJ1-5	CASRLRGQGQPQHF	TGTGCCAGCAGGCTAAGGGGGCAGGGTCAGCCCCAGCATTTT
TRBD1	TRBV5-1	.	14	TRBJ1-1	CASSPPGGQGVAFF	TGCGCCAGCAGCCCGCCGGGGGGACAGGGTGTCGCTTTCTTT
TRBD1	TRBV27	.	12	TRBJ1-1	CASSGRQGRAFF	TGTGCCAGCAGTGGGAGACAGGGTCGAGCTTTCTTT
.	TRBV18	.	15	TRBJ2-5	CASSPSPTARETQYF	TGTGCCAGCTCACCCAGCCCGACCGCGAGGGAGACCCAGTACTTC
.	TRBV4-1	.	15	TRBJ2-6	CASSIQDSGANVLTF	TGCGCCAGCAGTATACAGGACTCCGGGGCCAACGTCCTGACTTTC
.	TRBV7-9	once	15	TRBJ2-3	CASSSPRGPTDTQYF	TGTGCCAGCAGCTCCCCGCGGGGACCCACAGATACGCAGTATTTT